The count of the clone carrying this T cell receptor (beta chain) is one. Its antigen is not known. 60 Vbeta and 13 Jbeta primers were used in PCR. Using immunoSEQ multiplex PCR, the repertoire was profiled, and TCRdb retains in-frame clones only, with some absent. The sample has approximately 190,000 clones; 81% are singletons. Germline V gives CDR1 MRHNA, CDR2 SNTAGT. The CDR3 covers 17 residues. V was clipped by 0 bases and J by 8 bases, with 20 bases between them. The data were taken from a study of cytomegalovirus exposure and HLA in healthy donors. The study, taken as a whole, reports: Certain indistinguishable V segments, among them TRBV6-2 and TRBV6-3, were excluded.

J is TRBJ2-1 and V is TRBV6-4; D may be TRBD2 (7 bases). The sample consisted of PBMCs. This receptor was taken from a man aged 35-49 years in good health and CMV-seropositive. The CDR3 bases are TGTGCCAGCAGTGACTCCCCTGCGGGGGCCTTGTTAGATGAGCAGTTCTTC. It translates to CASSDSPAGALLDEQFF.